This T cell receptor (beta chain) was captured by sequencing in a study of cytomegalovirus exposure and HLA in healthy donors. Overall study results and limits: Reportedly, TCR beta sequences accurately predicted HLA-A and HLA-B alleles in most subjects. Reportedly, fewer N-insertions than the approximately 700-donor mean appeared in an Asian-associated ancestry cluster in a later analysis.

Details on this clone: Its specificity is unknown.

The V end was cut by 7 bases, the J end by 3 bases, with 10 bases between. The CDR3 totals 13 residues. Germline V CDR1 and CDR2: MGHDK, SYGVNS. The PCR made use of 60 Vbeta and 13 Jbeta primers. Only in-frame clones appear in the TCRdb table, and some are missing; sequencing was by immunoSEQ multiplex PCR. The sample records over 120,000 clones, about four fifths being singletons. As for the donors, each was a healthy bone marrow donor. The chain employs TRBV25-1 and TRBJ2-1, with a possible D match to TRBD1 (6 bases). Source material: PBMCs. The sequence was obtained from a man aged 35 to 55 in good health and CMV-seronegative. Here the CDR3 DNA reads TGTGCCAGCATCGCAGGGGTCTACAATGAGCAGTTCTTC. Its protein product is CASIAGVYNEQFF.